The 5 T cell receptor beta chains below all came from one sample that was sequenced in a study of cytomegalovirus exposure and HLA in healthy donors. A multiplex PCR was run with 60 Vbeta primers and 13 Jbeta primers. Data came from immunoSEQ multiplex PCR; TCRdb stores just in-frame clones and leaves some out. The top ten clones hold about 1.5% of a sample with roughly 160,000 clones, over 75% of them seen once. The specimen sequenced was PBMCs. These receptors came from a woman in her 30s in good health and CMV-seronegative.

This clone was detected once. The V call is TRBV7-9, the J call TRBJ1-1; a possible D gene is TRBD1 (6 bases). This CDR3 spans 13 amino acids. Trimming cost V 5 bases and J 4 bases, with 11 bases left between them. Looked up from germline, CDR1 is SEHNR and CDR2 is FQNEAQ (reference sequence). CDR3 residues: CASSAGQSTEAFF. DNA of the CDR3: TGTGCCAGCAGCGCCGGACAGAGCACTGAAGCTTTCTTT.

The chain employs TRBV7-2 and TRBJ1-2; D call uncertain. Trimming left V 1 base short and J 3 bases short, with 9 bases between. CDR3 length: 14 residues. CDR1 and CDR2 from the germline V gene are SGHTA and FQGNSA. CDR3 sequence (DNA): TGTGCCAGCAGCTTAGATGGGCTCGACTATGGCTACACCTTC. This gives the protein CASSLDGLDYGYTF.

The chain couples TRBV15 to TRBJ2-2, with D maybe TRBD2 (5 bases). The CDR3 has 16 residues. Germline loops: CDR1 LNHNV, CDR2 YYDKDF (reference sequence). V lost 1 base and J lost 0, with 9 bases in between. The CDR3 sequence is CATSRAEGANTGELFF. The CDR3 DNA is TGTGCCACCAGCAGAGCTGAGGGCGCGAACACCGGGGAGCTGTTTTTT.

The chain uses TRBV5-1 and TRBJ2-1; 9 positions agree with TRBD2. The CDR3 is made up of 15 amino acids. CDR1 SGHRS and CDR2 YFSETQ come from the germline V gene. Losses at the gene ends were 3 bases for V and 1 base for J; bases not matched to a gene: 2. CDR3 region: CASSSAGGSYNEQFF. DNA of the CDR3: TGCGCCAGCAGCTCAGCGGGGGGTTCCTACAATGAGCAGTTCTTC.

The chain recombines TRBV11-3 with TRBJ2-3; 11 nucleotides align to TRBD2. The ends lost 5 bases at V and 3 bases at J; junction bases unmatched: 7. The CDR3 contains 16 residues. Germline lookup yields CDR1 SGHNT and CDR2 YENEEA. CDR3 loop: CASSQRLAGQTDTQYF. In nucleotides, the CDR3 is TGTGCCAGCAGCCAACGACTAGCGGGGCAGACAGATACGCAGTATTTT. The whole variable domain, filled in from reference TRBV11-3 and TRBJ2-3, reads EAGVVQSPRYKIIEKKQPVAFWCNPISGHNTLYWYLQNLGQGPELLIRYENEEAVDDSQLPKDRFSAERLKGVDSTLKIQPAELGDSAVYLCASSQRLAGQTDTQYFGPGTRLTVL.